This passage covers 21 T cell receptor beta chains from one sample sequenced in a study of T cell changes during pregnancy in multiple sclerosis. Sequenced by immunoSEQ multiplex PCR; TCRdb stores in-frame clones only, minus some. Of 90,000 to 120,000 clones listed, 92% are singletons. The sample consisted of peripheral blood, taken in the third trimester of pregnancy. The receptor source for this set is a female donor in good health, enrolled as a control in a pregnancy study.

This clone was observed a single time. The chain recombines TRBV7-2 with TRBJ1-1; D call uncertain. The CDR3 sequence is 14 residues long. Trimming took off 3 bases at V and 4 bases at J, with 12 bases between the two ends. From germline, CDR1 is SGHTA and CDR2 FQGNSA. The CDR3 region is CASSFFREGTEAFF. DNA for the CDR3: TGTGCCAGCAGCTTCTTTCGGGAGGGCACTGAAGCTTTCTTT.

This clone came up once. The V call is TRBV19, the J call TRBJ1-3; D unclear. Germline CDR1 reads LNHDA; CDR2 reads SQIVND (reference sequence). The V end lost 5 bases, the J end lost 5 bases, and 16 bases lay between the germline ends. CDR3 length equals 15 residues. The DNA for the CDR3 is TGTGCCAGTAGTGCCTGGGCGGGCCGACGAAACACCATATATTTT. Its protein is CASSAWAGRRNTIYF.

V usage is TRBV9 and J usage is TRBJ1-3; 10 bases are a match to TRBD1. This CDR3 contains 14 residues. V lost 3 bases, J lost 4 bases, and 1 base stayed unmatched. In germline, CDR1 is SGDLS, CDR2 YYNGEE. The CDR3 is CASSGTGGGNTIYF. As DNA, the CDR3 is TGTGCCAGCAGCGGGACAGGGGGAGGAAACACCATATATTTT.

The chain links TRBV10-1 to TRBJ1-3; 10 nucleotides match TRBD1. After removal of 10 bases from V and 4 bases from J, the junction contained 10 bases not matched to a gene. The CDR3 is made up of 15 amino acids. The germline V gene has CDR1 WNHNN and CDR2 SYGVQD (reference sequence). The CDR3 sequence is CATLGQGGSGNTIYF. The CDR3 DNA reads TGCGCCACCCTAGGACAGGGGGGATCGGGAAACACCATATATTTT.

The chain combines TRBV19 with TRBJ2-1; TRBD2 aligns across 7 bases. J gave up 4 bases and V 8 bases, and 14 bases lay outside the gene matches. The CDR3 totals 16 residues. Germline CDR1 reads LNHDA; CDR2 reads SQIVND (reference sequence). CDR3 in amino acids: CASRGPSGLFYNEQFF. In nucleotides, the CDR3 is TGTGCCAGTCGCGGGCCTAGCGGACTATTTTACAATGAGCAGTTCTTC.

The V call is TRBV7-2, the J call TRBJ2-2; D unresolved. The CDR3 spans 14 residues. Germline V CDR1 and CDR2: SGHTA, FQGNSA. V lost 5 bases and J 1 base, leaving 8 bases between the germline ends. The CDR3 loop is CASSRVLNTGELFF. The CDR3 DNA sequence: TGTGCCAGCAGCCGGGTTTTGAACACCGGGGAGCTGTTTTTT. The full variable domain, its missing parts supplied by reference TRBV7-2 and TRBJ2-2, is GAGVSQSPSNKVTEKGKDVELRCDPISGHTALYWYRQSLGQGLEFLIYFQGNSAPDKSGLPSDRFSAERTGGSVSTLTIQRTQQEDSAVYLCASSRVLNTGELFFGEGSRLTVL.

V is TRBV9 and J is TRBJ2-7; D is unclear. V dropped 0 bases and J dropped 0 bases, with 7 bases sitting between them. The CDR3 loop spans 14 amino acids. Germline V gives CDR1 SGDLS, CDR2 YYNGEE. CDR3 DNA: TGTGCCAGCAGCGTAGGTGCGATCTCCTACGAGCAGTACTTC. It encodes CASSVGAISYEQYF.

The rearrangement links TRBV6-1 to TRBJ2-5; tentatively, D is TRBD1 (6 bases). V was pared by 2 bases and J by 6 bases, with 22 bases between. The CDR3 has 17 amino acids. The germline CDR1 and CDR2 sequences are MNHNS and SASEGT. DNA for the CDR3: TGTGCCAGCAGTGAAAGGGCCCGACAGGAATACGTGAAGACCCAGTACTTC. Translation: CASSERARQEYVKTQYF.

In this sample, this clone turned up once. This CDR3 is also generated by other DNA sequences in the sample. The chain links TRBV6-5 to TRBJ1-2; the D gene is possibly TRBD1 (6 bases). The CDR3 sequence is 11 residues long. V was clipped by 5 bases and J by 5 bases, with 6 bases between them. Germline V CDR1 and CDR2: MNHEY, SVGAGI. The chain's CDR3 is CASSQGYGYTF. CDR3 coding DNA: TGTGCCAGCAGTCAGGGGTATGGCTACACCTTC.

The chain uses TRBV5-1 and TRBJ2-1, with TRBD2 identical over 9 bases. The CDR3 loop spans 16 amino acids. Losses at the gene ends were 0 bases for V and 4 bases for J; bases not matched to a gene: 5. Germline loops: CDR1 SGHRS, CDR2 YFSETQ. In DNA form, the CDR3 reads TGCGCCAGCAGCTTGGTGTTGCGGGGGGGATACAATGAGCAGTTCTTC. Residues: CASSLVLRGGYNEQFF.

The V call is TRBV9, the J call TRBJ2-2, with 7 bases matching TRBD1. The J segment lost 1 base and the V segment lost 3 bases, leaving 12 bases of the junction unmatched. The CDR3 extends over 18 amino acids. CDR1 and CDR2 (germline): SGDLS, YYNGEE. CDR3 in DNA: TGTGCCAGCAGCGACCCCAGAGGGGGCCGGAGGAACACCGGGGAGCTGTTTTTT. It specifies CASSDPRGGRRNTGELFF.

The rearrangement uses TRBV30 and TRBJ1-1; a weak D match, TRBD1 (6 bases). Germline values: CDR1 GTSNPN, CDR2 SVGIG (reference sequence). The CDR3 is 14 amino acids. Trimming took off 0 bases at V and 3 bases at J, with 11 bases between the two ends. This chain's CDR3 is CAWSVRAGDTEAFF. The CDR3, as DNA: TGTGCCTGGAGTGTACGGGCAGGGGACACTGAAGCTTTCTTT.

J is TRBJ2-7 and V is TRBV11-3; the D is unclear. This CDR3 spans 13 amino acids. CDR1 is SGHNT, CDR2 YENEEA, per germline. V was pared by 3 bases and J by 0 bases, with 6 bases between. The CDR3 sequence: CASSFDSSYEQYF. CDR3 coding DNA: TGTGCCAGCAGCTTTGACTCCTCCTACGAGCAGTACTTC.

The chain uses TRBV7-2 and TRBJ1-1; D is possibly TRBD1 (5 bases). The CDR3 has 10 residues. V lost 4 bases and J 11 bases, leaving 8 bases between the germline ends. CDR1 SGHTA and CDR2 FQGNSA come from the germline V gene. CDR3 sequence: CASSSAGAFF. The CDR3, as DNA: TGTGCCAGCAGCTCCGCAGGGGCTTTCTTT. The full variable domain, with the rest looked up from reference TRBV7-2 and TRBJ1-1, is GAGVSQSPSNKVTEKGKDVELRCDPISGHTALYWYRQSLGQGLEFLIYFQGNSAPDKSGLPSDRFSAERTGGSVSTLTIQRTQQEDSAVYLCASSSAGAFFGQGTRLTVV.

V and J are TRBV6-5 and TRBJ1-6; TRBD1 is a possible D gene (6 bases). The CDR3 is 16 amino acids. The V end was cut by 4 bases, the J end by 5 bases, with 15 bases between. Germline CDR1 MNHEY, CDR2 SVGAGI. In nucleotides, the CDR3 is TGTGCCAGCAGTTTTGGGCAGGGGACGAATAATTCACCCCTCCACTTT. Translated, it gives CASSFGQGTNNSPLHF.

This clone appeared once. The J gene is TRBJ2-5, the V gene TRBV7-3; TRBD1 aligns across 7 bases. Losses at the gene ends were 4 bases for V and 5 bases for J; bases not matched to a gene: 7. This CDR3 is 14 amino acids long. The V gene's germline CDR1 is SGHTA and CDR2 FQGTGA. The CDR3 coding sequence is TGTGCCAGCAGCTCGACAGGGTTAGGGGAGACCCAGTACTTC. This gives the protein CASSSTGLGETQYF.

The genes are TRBV2 and TRBJ1-4, with D possibly matching TRBD1 (6 bases). CDR1 is SNHLY and CDR2 is FYNNEI in the germline V gene. V dropped 5 bases and J dropped 8 bases, with 18 bases sitting between them. The length of the CDR3 is 15 residues. CDR3 loop: CASSLGGGREEKLFF. CDR3 nucleotides: TGTGCCAGCAGTCTCGGCGGGGGGCGCGAAGAAAAACTGTTTTTT.

The chain has TRBV15 and TRBJ1-2; D possibly corresponds to TRBD1 (6 bases). Germline CDR1 and CDR2: LNHNV and YYDKDF (reference sequence). CDR3 length: 16 amino acids. Deletions cut 4 bases from V and 0 bases from J, with 15 bases between. The CDR3 DNA follows: TGTGCCACCAGCACCGATCGGACAGAGCCTAACTATGGCTACACCTTC. This sequence encodes CATSTDRTEPNYGYTF.

This sequence joins TRBV15 and TRBJ1-5, with TRBD1 matching 9 bases. V gave up 3 bases and J gave up 2 bases; unmatched junction bases: 5. Looked up from germline, CDR1 is LNHNV and CDR2 is YYDKDF (reference sequence). CDR3 length equals 16 residues. CDR3 loop: CATSRDRGVGNQPQHF. The CDR3 bases are TGTGCCACCAGCAGGGACAGGGGCGTAGGCAATCAGCCCCAGCATTTT.

The chain combines TRBV15 with TRBJ2-3; no reliable D call. Trimming took 3 bases from V and 0 from J, leaving 10 bases between them. Germline V gives CDR1 LNHNV, CDR2 YYDKDF (reference sequence). CDR3 length equals 15 residues. The CDR3 DNA sequence: TGTGCCACCAGCAGGATGGTAACTAGCACAGATACGCAGTATTTT. Protein sequence: CATSRMVTSTDTQYF. The whole variable domain, remainder taken from reference TRBV15 and TRBJ2-3, is DAMVIQNPRYQVTQFGKPVTLSCSQTLNHNVMYWYQQKSSQAPKLLFHYYDKDFNNEADTPDNFQSRRPNTSFCFLDIRSPGLGDTAMYLCATSRMVTSTDTQYFGPGTRLTVL.

CDR3 coding DNA: TGTGCCAGCGCTTGGACAGGGGGGCCCTACGAGCAGTACTTC. As protein: CASAWTGGPYEQYF. The chain is built from TRBV6-1 and TRBJ2-7; the match to TRBD1 covers 10 bases. Per the germline V gene, CDR1 is MNHNS and CDR2 is SASEGT. The length of the CDR3 is 14 residues. Trimming took 8 bases from V and 2 from J; bases not matched to a gene: 6.